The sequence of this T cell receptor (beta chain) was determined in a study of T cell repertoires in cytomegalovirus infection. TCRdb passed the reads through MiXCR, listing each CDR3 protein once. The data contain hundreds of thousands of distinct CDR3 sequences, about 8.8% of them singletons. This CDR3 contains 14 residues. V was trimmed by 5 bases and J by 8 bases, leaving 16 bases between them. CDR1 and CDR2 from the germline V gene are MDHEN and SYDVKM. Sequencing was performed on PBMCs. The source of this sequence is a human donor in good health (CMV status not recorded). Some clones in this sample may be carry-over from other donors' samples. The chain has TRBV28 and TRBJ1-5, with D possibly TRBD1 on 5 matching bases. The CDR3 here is CASSVERGAEPQHF. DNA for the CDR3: TGTGCCAGCAGTGTAGAAAGGGGCGCGGAGCCCCAGCATTTT.